This T cell receptor (beta chain) derives from a study of OX40 agonist ivuxolimab in advanced cancers. Study at large: Patients were infused with ivuxolimab every 2 weeks at 0.01 to 10 mg/kg. Every patient in dose escalation had hepatocellular carcinoma, melanoma, renal cell or head and neck cancer. Whole-study results and caveats: Patients who responded partially at 0.1-3.0 mg/kg showed clonal expansion ranking among the lowest. On average, CD8+ T cells showed a greater number of expanded clones than CD4+.

CDR1 and CDR2 from the germline V gene are SGHAT and FQNNGV. The CDR3 is 15 residues long. V gave up 1 base and J gave up 7 bases, with 16 bases separating them. This clone was counted between two and nine times. The antigen is not known. Profiling relied on immunoSEQ multiplex PCR, and the TCRdb table lists in-frame clones only, not all of them. The sample includes approximately 43,000 clones, 80% to 90% of them seen just once. The sample was CD4+ or CD8+ T cells sorted from blood, taken in a trial of the OX40 agonist ivuxolimab. This receptor was identified in an adult with an advanced solid tumor such as melanoma, head and neck, liver or kidney cancer. V and J are TRBV11-2 and TRBJ1-2; D is undetermined. DNA for the CDR3: TGTGCCAGCAGCTTAGGGACCCGAAGTGGGCTTGGCTACACCTTC. Translating it yields CASSLGTRSGLGYTF.